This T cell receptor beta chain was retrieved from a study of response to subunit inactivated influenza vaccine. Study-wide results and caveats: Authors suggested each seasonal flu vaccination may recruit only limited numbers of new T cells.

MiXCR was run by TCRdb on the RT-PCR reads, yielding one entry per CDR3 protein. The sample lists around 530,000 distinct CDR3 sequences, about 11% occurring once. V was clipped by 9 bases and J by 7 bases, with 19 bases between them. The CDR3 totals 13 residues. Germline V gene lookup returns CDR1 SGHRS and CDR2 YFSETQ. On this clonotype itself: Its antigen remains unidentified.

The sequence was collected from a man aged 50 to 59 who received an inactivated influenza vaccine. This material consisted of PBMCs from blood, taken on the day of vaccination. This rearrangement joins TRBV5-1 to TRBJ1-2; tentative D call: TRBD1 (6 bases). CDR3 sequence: CATSPDRFSGYTF. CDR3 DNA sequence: TGCGCCACCTCCCCCGACAGGTTTTCTGGCTACACCTTC.